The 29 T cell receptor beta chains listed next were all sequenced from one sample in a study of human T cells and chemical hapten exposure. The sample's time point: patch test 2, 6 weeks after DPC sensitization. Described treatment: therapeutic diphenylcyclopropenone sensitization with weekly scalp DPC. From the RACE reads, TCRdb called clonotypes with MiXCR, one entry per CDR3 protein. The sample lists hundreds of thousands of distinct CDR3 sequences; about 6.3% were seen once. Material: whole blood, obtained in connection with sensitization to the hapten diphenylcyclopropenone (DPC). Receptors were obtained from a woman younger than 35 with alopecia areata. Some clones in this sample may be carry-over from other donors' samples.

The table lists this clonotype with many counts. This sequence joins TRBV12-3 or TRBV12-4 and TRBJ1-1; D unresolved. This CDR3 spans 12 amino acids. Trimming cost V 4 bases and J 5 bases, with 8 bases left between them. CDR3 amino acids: CASSWDSTEAFF. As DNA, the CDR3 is TGTGCCAGCAGTTGGGATAGTACTGAAGCTTTCTTT.

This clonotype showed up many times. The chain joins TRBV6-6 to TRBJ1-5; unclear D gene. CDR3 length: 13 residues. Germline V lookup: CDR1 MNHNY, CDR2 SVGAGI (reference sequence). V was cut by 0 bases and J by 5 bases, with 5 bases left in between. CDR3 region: CASSYSVYQPQHF. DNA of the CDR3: TGTGCCAGCAGTTACTCGGTGTATCAGCCCCAGCATTTT.

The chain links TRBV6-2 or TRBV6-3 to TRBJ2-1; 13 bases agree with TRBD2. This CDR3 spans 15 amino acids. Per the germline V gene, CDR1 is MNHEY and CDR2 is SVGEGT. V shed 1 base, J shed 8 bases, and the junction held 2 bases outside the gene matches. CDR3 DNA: TGTGCCAGCAGTTACTGGACTAGCGGGGGCTATGAGCAGTTCTTC. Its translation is CASSYWTSGGYEQFF.

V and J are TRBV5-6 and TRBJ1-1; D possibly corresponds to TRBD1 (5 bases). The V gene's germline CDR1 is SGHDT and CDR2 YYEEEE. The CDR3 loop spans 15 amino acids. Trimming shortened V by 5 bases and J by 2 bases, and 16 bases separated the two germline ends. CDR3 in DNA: TGTGCCAGCAGGGAACTGGGGCTAGATAACACTGAAGCTTTCTTT. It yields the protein CASRELGLDNTEAFF.

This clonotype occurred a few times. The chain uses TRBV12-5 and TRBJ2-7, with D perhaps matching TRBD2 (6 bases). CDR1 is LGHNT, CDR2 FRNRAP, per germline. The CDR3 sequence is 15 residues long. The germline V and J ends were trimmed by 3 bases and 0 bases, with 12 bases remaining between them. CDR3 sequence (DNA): TGTGCTAGTGGTTTCGGGGGTGCCCTCTCCTACGAGCAGTACTTC. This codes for CASGFGGALSYEQYF. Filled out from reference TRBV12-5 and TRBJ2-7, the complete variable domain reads DARVTQTPRHKVTEMGQEVTMRCQPILGHNTVFWYRQTMMQGLELLAYFRNRAPLDDSGMPKDRFSAEMPDATLATLKIQPSEPRDSAVYFCASGFGGALSYEQYFGPGTRLTVT.

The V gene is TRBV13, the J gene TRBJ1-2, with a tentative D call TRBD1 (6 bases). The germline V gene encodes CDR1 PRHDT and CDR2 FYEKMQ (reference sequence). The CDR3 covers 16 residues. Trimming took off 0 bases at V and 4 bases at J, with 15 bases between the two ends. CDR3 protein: CASSLGEGESFYGYTF. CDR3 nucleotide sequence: TGTGCCAGCAGCTTAGGGGAGGGGGAGAGCTTCTATGGCTACACCTTC. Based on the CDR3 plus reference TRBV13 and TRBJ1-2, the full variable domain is AAGVIQSPRHLIKEKRETATLKCYPIPRHDTVYWYQQGPGQDPQFLISFYEKMQSDKGSIPDRFSAQQFSDYHSELNMSSLELGDSALYFCASSLGEGESFYGYTFGSGTRLTVV.

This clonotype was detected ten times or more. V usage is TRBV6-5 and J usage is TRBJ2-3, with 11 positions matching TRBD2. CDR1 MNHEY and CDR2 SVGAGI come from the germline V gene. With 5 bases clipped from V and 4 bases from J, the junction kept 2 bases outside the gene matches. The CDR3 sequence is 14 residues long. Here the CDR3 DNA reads TGTGCCAGCAGTCTGACTAGCGGGGCAGATACGCAGTATTTT. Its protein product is CASSLTSGADTQYF.

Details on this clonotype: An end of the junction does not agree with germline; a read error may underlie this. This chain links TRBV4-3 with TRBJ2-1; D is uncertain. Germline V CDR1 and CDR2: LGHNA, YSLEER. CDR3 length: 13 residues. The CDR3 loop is CAGSQEWDNEQFF. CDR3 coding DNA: TGCGCCGGCAGCCAAGAATGGGACAATGAGCAGTTCTTC.

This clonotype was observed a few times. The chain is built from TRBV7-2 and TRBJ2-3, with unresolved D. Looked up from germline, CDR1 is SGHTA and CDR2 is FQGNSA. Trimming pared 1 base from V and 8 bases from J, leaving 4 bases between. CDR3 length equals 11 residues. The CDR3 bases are TGTGCCAGCAGCTTAGGGATTACGCAGTATTTT. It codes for CASSLGITQYF.

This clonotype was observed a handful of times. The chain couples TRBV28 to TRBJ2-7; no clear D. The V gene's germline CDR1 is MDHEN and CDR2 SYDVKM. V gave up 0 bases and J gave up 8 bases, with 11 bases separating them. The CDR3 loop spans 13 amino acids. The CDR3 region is CASSLWRRSQQYF. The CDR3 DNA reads TGTGCCAGCAGTTTATGGCGTAGGTCCCAGCAGTACTTC.

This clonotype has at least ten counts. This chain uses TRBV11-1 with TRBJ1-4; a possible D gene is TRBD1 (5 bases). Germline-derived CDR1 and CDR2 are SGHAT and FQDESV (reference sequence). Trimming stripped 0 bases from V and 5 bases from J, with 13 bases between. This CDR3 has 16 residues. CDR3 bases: TGTGCCAGCAGCTTAGCCGGGACGGCTTGGAATGAAAAACTGTTTTTT. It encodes CASSLAGTAWNEKLFF. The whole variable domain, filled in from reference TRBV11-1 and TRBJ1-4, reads EAEVAQSPRYKITEKSQAVAFWCDPISGHATLYWYRQILGQGPELLVQFQDESVVDDSQLPKDRFSAERLKGVDSTLKIQPAELGDSAMYLCASSLAGTAWNEKLFFGSGTQLSVL.

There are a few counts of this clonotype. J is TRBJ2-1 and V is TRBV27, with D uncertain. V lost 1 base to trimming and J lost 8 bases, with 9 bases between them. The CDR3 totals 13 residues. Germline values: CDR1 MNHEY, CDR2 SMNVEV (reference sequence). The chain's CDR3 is CASSLWAPHEQFF. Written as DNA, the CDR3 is TGTGCCAGCAGTTTATGGGCGCCACATGAGCAGTTCTTC.

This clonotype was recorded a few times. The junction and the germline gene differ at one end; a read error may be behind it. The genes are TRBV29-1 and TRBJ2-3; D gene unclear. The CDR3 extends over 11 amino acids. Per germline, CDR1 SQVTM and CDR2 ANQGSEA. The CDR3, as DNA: TGTCTGGGGTACATTTTTGATACGCAGTATTTT. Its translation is CLGYIFDTQYF.

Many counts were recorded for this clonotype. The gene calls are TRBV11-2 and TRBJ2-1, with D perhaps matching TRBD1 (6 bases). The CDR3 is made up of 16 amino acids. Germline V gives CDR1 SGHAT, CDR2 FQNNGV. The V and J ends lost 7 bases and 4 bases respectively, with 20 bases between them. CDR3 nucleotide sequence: TGTGCCAGCACACGATTTGTTGGACAGAGTTACAATGAGCAGTTCTTC. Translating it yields CASTRFVGQSYNEQFF. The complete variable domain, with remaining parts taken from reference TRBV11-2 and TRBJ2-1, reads EAGVAQSPRYKIIEKRQSVAFWCNPISGHATLYWYQQILGQGPKLLIQFQNNGVVDDSQLPKDRFSAERLKGVDSTLKIQPAKLEDSAVYLCASTRFVGQSYNEQFFGPGTRLTVL.

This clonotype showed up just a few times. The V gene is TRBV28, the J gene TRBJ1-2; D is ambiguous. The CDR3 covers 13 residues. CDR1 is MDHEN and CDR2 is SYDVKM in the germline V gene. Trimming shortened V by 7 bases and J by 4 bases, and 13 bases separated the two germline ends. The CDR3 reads CASTKPGTYGYTF. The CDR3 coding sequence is TGTGCCAGCACCAAGCCGGGTACCTATGGCTACACCTTC.

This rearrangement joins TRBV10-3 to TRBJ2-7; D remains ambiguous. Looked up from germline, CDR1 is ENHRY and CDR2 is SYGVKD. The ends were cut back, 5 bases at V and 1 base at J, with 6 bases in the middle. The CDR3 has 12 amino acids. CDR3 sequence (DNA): TGTGCCATCAGTCCGTCTTCCTACGAGCAGTACTTC. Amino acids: CAISPSSYEQYF.

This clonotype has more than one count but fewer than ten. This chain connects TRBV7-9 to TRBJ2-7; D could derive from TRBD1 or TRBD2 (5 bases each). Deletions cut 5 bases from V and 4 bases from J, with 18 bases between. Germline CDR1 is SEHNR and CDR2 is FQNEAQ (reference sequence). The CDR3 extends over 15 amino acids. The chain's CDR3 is CASSPLTWDVYEQYF. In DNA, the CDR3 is TGTGCCAGCAGCCCTCTGACCTGGGACGTATACGAGCAGTACTTC.

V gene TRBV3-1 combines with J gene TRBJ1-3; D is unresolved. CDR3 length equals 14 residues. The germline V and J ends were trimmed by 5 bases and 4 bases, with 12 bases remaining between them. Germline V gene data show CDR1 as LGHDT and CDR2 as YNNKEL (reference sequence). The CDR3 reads CASSTQYRGNTIYF. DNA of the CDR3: TGTGCCAGCAGCACTCAATATCGAGGAAACACCATATATTTT.

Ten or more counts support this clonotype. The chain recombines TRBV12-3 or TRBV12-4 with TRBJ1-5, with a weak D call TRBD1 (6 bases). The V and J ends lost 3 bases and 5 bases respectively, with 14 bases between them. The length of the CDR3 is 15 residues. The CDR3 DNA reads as TGTGCCAGCAGTTTGGATGGGGGCTTAGATCAGCCCCAGCATTTT. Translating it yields CASSLDGGLDQPQHF.

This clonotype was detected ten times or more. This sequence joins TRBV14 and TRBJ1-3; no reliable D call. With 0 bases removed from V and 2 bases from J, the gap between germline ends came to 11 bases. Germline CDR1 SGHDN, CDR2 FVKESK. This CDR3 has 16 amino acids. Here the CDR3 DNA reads TGTGCCAGCAGCCAAGAGCATGAGGGCGCTGGAAACACCATATATTTT. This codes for CASSQEHEGAGNTIYF.

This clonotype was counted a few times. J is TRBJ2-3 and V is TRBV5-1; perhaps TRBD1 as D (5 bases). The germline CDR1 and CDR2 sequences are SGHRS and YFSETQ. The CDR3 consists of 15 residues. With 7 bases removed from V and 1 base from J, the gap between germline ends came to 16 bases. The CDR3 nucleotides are TGCGCCAGCCGCGGACAAACCGGCGGCACAGATACGCAGTATTTT. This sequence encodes CASRGQTGGTDTQYF.

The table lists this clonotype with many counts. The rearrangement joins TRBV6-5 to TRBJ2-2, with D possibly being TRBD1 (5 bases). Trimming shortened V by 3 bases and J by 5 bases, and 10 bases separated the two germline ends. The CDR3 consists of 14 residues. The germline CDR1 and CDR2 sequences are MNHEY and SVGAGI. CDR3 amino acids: CASSYDSNTGELFF. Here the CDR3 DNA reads TGTGCCAGCAGTTATGACAGTAATACCGGGGAGCTGTTTTTT.

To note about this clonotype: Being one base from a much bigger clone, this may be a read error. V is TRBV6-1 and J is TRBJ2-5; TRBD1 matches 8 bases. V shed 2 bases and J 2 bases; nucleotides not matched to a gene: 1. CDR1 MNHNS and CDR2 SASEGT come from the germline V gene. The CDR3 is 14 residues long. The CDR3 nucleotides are TGTGCCAGCAGTGAAAACAGGGGGCAAGAGACCCAGTACTTC. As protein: CASSENRGQETQYF.

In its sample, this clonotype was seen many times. Here the CDR3 reads CASSPLPTGSYGYTF. CDR3 bases: TGTGCCAGCAGCCCCCTTCCAACAGGTTCCTATGGCTACACCTTC. The chain employs TRBV7-8 and TRBJ1-2, with D perhaps TRBD1 (5 bases). Trimming cost V 5 bases and J 4 bases, with 17 bases left between them. The CDR3 has 15 residues. The V gene's germline CDR1 is SGHVS and CDR2 FQNEAQ.

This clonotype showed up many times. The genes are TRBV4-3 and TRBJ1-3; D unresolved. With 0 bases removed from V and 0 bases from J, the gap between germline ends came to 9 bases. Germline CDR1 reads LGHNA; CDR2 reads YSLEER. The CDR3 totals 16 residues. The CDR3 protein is CASSQDRESSGNTIYF. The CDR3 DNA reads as TGCGCCAGCAGCCAAGATAGGGAGAGCTCTGGAAACACCATATATTTT.

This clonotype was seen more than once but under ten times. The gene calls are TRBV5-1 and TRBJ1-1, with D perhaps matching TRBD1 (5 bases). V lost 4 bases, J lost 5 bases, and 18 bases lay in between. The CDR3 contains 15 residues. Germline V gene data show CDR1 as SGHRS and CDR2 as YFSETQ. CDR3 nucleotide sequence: TGCGCCAGCAGCCTACGAGGTGGGGGTCTGACTGAAGCTTTCTTT. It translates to CASSLRGGGLTEAFF.

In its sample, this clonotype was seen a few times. CDR3 protein: CASRPTGNSPLHF. In nucleotides, the CDR3 is TGTGCCAGCAGGCCGACAGGGAATTCACCCCTCCACTTT. The chain combines TRBV7-2 with TRBJ1-6; TRBD1 aligns across 7 bases. Trimming took 6 bases from V and 7 from J; bases not matched to a gene: 3. Germline V gene data show CDR1 as SGHTA and CDR2 as FQGNSA. The CDR3 is made up of 13 amino acids.

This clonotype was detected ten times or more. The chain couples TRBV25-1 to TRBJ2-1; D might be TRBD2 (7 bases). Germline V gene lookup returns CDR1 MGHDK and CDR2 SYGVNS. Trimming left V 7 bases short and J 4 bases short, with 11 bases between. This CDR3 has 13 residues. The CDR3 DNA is TGTGCCAGCACAAGGGGGGGTTACAATGAGCAGTTCTTC. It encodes CASTRGGYNEQFF.

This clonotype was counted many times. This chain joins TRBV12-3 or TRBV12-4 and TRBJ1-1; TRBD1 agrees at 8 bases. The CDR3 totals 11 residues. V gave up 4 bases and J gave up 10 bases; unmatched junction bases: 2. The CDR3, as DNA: TGTGCCAGCAGTTCACAGGGGGGAGCTTTCTTT. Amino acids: CASSSQGGAFF.